This TCR beta chain was captured by sequencing in a study of PD-1 blockade in classical Hodgkin lymphoma. To note about this clone: Its target is not known.

The time point denotes: newly diagnosed, previously untreated cHL patient sample. The protocol was immunoSEQ multiplex PCR, while the TCRdb copy is restricted to in-frame clones and leaves out a portion. The sample records about 46,000 clones, roughly 90% being singletons. General study points: What caused the repertoire differences, perhaps disease activity or prior therapy, remains undefined.

The origin of this receptor is a human donor with classical Hodgkin lymphoma. Sequencing was carried out using peripheral blood mononuclear cells (PBMCs).

The CDR3 loop is CASSSSGELFF. CDR3 DNA: TGTGCCAGCAGCTCCAGCGGGGAGCTGTTTTTT. This chain connects TRBV5-4 to TRBJ2-2, with D uncertain. Germline lookup yields CDR1 SGHNT and CDR2 YYREEE (reference sequence). The ends were cut back, 3 bases at V and 7 bases at J, with 4 bases in the middle. The CDR3 contains 11 residues.